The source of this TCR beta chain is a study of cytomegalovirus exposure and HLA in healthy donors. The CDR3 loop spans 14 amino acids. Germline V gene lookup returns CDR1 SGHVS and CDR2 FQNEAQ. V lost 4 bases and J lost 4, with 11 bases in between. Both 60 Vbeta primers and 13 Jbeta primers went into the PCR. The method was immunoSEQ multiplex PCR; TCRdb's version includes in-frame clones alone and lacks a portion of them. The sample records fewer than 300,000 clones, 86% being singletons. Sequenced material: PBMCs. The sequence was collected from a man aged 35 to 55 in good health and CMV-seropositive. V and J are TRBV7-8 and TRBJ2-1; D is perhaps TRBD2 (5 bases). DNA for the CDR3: TGTGCCAGCAGCTCTAGCCCCCTGTACAATGAGCAGTTCTTC. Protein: CASSSSPLYNEQFF.